The clone carrying this TCR beta chain was seen more than once but under ten times. Its matching antigen is unknown. After constant-region reverse-primer amplification, full-length variable regions underwent semi-nested PCR with Nested Universal Primer A. TCRdb re-analysed the 5' RACE reads in MiXCR, keeping a single row per CDR3 protein. This table has about 50,000 distinct CDR3 sequences, 25% to 35% appearing once. Whole-study findings and limits: Tumor Tregs overlapped most with tumor, then blood, naive CD4+ cells. The larger-cohort validation was restricted to a single TCR beta V-J rearrangement rather than whole repertoires.

Looked up from germline, CDR1 is SGDLS and CDR2 is YYNGEE. The V gene lost 2 bases and the J gene lost 7 bases, with 10 bases spanning the gap. The CDR3 covers 13 residues. Naive CD4+ T cells were purified with Tregs depleted by CD25. The chain couples TRBV9 to TRBJ2-1; D is perhaps TRBD1 (6 bases). The sequencing sample was made of naive CD4+ T cells sorted from blood. The subset denotes: naive CD4+ T cells, CD4+CD45RA+CD25-. The sequence was collected from a female donor with breast cancer. The CDR3 nucleotides read TGTGCCAGCAGCGTTACAGGGACGAATGAGCAGTTCTTC. Amino acid sequence: CASSVTGTNEQFF.